This T cell receptor beta chain was recorded in a study of regulatory T cells in long-lasting Graves disease. Time point given: newly diagnosed GD, antithyroid drugs for less than 3 months. Construction of the TCR library relied on RNA isolated from PBMCs. The authors diagnosed Graves' disease using American Thyroid Association guidelines. Through Arm-PCR of CDR3 regions and iRepertoire HTBI primers, TCR beta libraries were built. TCRdb re-called the multiplex PCR reads through MiXCR, storing one row per CDR3 protein. The sample has some 350,000 distinct CDR3 sequences, 16% seen once. There are 16 residues in the CDR3. The J segment lost 0 bases and the V segment lost 1 base, leaving 0 bases of the junction unmatched. Germline values: CDR1 MGHRA, CDR2 YSYEKL. The same data also went into a second study, on T cells in Graves' hyperthyroidism and ophthalmopathy. That work states: With the HTBI primer set, the TCR CDR3 went through a first round of RT-PCR.

The sequence came from a woman between 18 and 29 years old with Graves disease. The rearrangement links TRBV4-1 to TRBJ2-2, with TRBD1 matching 9 bases. The sample consisted of peripheral blood mononuclear cells (PBMCs), taken at new diagnosis, from a patient treated with antithyroid drugs. The CDR3 protein is CASSQGDRANTGELFF. In nucleotides, the CDR3 is TGCGCCAGCAGCCAAGGGGACAGGGCGAACACCGGGGAGCTGTTTTTT.